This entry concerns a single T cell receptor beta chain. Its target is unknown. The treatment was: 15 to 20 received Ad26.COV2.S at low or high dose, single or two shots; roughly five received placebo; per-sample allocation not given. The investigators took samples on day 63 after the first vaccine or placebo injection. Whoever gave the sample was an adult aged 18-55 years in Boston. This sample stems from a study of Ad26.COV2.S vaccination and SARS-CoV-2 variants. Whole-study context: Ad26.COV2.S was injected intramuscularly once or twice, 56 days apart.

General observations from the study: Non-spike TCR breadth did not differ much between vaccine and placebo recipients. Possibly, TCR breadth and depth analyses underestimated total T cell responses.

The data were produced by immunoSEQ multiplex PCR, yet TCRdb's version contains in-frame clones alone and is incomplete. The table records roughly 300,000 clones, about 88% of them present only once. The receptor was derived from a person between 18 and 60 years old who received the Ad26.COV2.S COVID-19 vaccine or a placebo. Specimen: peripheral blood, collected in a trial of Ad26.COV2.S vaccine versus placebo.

CDR3 DNA sequence: TGCGCCAGCAGCCAAGAAGACAGGGCTTACGAGCAGTACTTC. Translation: CASSQEDRAYEQYF. The chain links TRBV4-3 to TRBJ2-7; TRBD1 aligns across 7 bases. CDR1 is LGHNA, CDR2 YSLEER, per germline. CDR3 size: 14 residues. V shed 0 bases and J 4 bases; nucleotides not matched to a gene: 3.